Listed here are 2 T cell receptor beta chains from one sample, sequenced in a study of control samples from healthy donors and cancer patients. Profiled with immunoSEQ multiplex PCR; TCRdb holds only in-frame clones, not every one. Of some 150,000 clones listed, 93% are singletons. The sequenced sample consisted of blood. Receptors were obtained from a man aged 50 to 59 in good health.

This chain uses TRBV19 with TRBJ2-7, with no clear D. Deletions cut 3 bases from V and 9 bases from J, with 12 bases between. Looked up from germline, CDR1 is LNHDA and CDR2 is SQIVND (reference sequence). CDR3 length: 12 residues. In nucleotides, the CDR3 is TGTGCCAGTAGTATGGAGCTTTCAGCGCAGTACTTC. This sequence encodes CASSMELSAQYF.

This chain uses TRBV19 with TRBJ1-2, with D possibly matching TRBD1 (6 bases). This CDR3 has 14 residues. In germline, CDR1 is LNHDA, CDR2 SQIVND (reference sequence). V was clipped by 10 bases and J by 4 bases, with 19 bases between them. CDR3 nucleotide sequence: TGTGCCACCAACCAGGTGGACAGTTCCTATGGCTACACCTTC. It codes for CATNQVDSSYGYTF.